The 7 T cell receptor beta chains given below trace back to one sample, sequenced in a study of cytomegalovirus exposure and HLA in healthy donors. 13 Jbeta primers and 60 Vbeta primers were used for the PCR. The method was immunoSEQ multiplex PCR; TCRdb's version includes in-frame clones alone and lacks a portion of them. Of fewer than 250,000 clones in the sample, about four fifths were seen once. Sequencing was performed on PBMCs. The source is a young man in good health and CMV-seronegative.

In nucleotides, the CDR3 is TGTGCCAGCAGTGAATTCCCGTGGCAGAGCACAGATACGCAGTATTTT. Encoded protein: CASSEFPWQSTDTQYF. The chain employs TRBV6-1 and TRBJ2-3; D gene ambiguous. The CDR3 is 16 amino acids. V shed 2 bases and J shed 0 bases, with 12 bases lying between them. The V gene's germline CDR1 is MNHNS and CDR2 SASEGT.

The count of this clone is one. This chain links TRBV5-6 with TRBJ2-7, with 9 bases aligning to TRBD1. The CDR3 spans 16 residues. Germline trimming cut 1 base from V and 4 bases from J; bases unmatched to any gene: 9. Germline V gene sequence: CDR1 SGHDT, CDR2 YYEEEE. The CDR3 bases are TGTGCCAGCAGCTTGTACCGGCCGGGACAGGGATACGAGCAGTACTTC. Its protein product is CASSLYRPGQGYEQYF. The full variable domain, in which reference TRBV5-6 and TRBJ2-7 provide the parts outside the CDR3, is DAGVTQSPTHLIKTRGQQVTLRCSPKSGHDTVSWYQQALGQGPQFIFQYYEEEERQRGNFPDRFSGHQFPNYSSELNVNALLLGDSALYLCASSLYRPGQGYEQYFGPGTRLTVT.

The chain joins TRBV5-1 to TRBJ1-2, with 7 bases lining up with TRBD1. The CDR3 is 14 amino acids. CDR1 and CDR2 (germline): SGHRS, YFSETQ. V was pared by 3 bases and J by 1 base, with 3 bases of the junction left unmatched. CDR3 in DNA: TGCGCCAGCAGCTCGGGACAGATTAACTATGGCTACACCTTC. It is translated as CASSSGQINYGYTF. The complete variable domain, with remaining parts taken from reference TRBV5-1 and TRBJ1-2, reads KAGVTQTPRYLIKTRGQQVTLSCSPISGHRSVSWYQQTPGQGLQFLFEYFSETQRNKGNFPGRFSGRQFSNSRSEMNVSTLELGDSALYLCASSSGQINYGYTFGSGTRLTVV.

V gene TRBV28 combines with J gene TRBJ1-5; D may be TRBD1 (5 bases). V lost 7 bases to trimming and J lost 5 bases, with 21 bases between them. The CDR3 loop spans 16 amino acids. Germline V gene lookup returns CDR1 MDHEN and CDR2 SYDVKM. Here the CDR3 reads CASINSGLPGHQPQHF. CDR3 coding DNA: TGTGCCAGCATCAATTCGGGCCTCCCAGGGCATCAGCCCCAGCATTTT.

The J gene is TRBJ1-2, the V gene TRBV5-6, with D possibly matching TRBD1 (6 bases). The germline V gene encodes CDR1 SGHDT and CDR2 YYEEEE. The CDR3 consists of 15 residues. Trimming pared 3 bases from V and 2 bases from J, leaving 14 bases between. The CDR3 DNA reads as TGTGCCAGCAGCTCCGAGTATGGGGGCAACTATGGCTACACCTTC. Translation: CASSSEYGGNYGYTF.

The CDR3 protein is CASSLTANSPLHF. Written as DNA, the CDR3 is TGTGCCAGCAGCTTAACGGCTAATTCACCCCTCCACTTT. The V call is TRBV7-3, the J call TRBJ1-6; D is unresolved. CDR3 length: 13 residues. V was cut by 0 bases and J by 6 bases, with 3 bases left in between. The germline V gene has CDR1 SGHTA and CDR2 FQGTGA.

V is TRBV27 and J is TRBJ1-2, with D unresolved. The CDR3 runs 16 residues. Germline V gene lookup returns CDR1 MNHEY and CDR2 SMNVEV (reference sequence). Trimming removed 3 bases at V and 6 bases at J, with 20 bases between. The CDR3 region has the DNA TGTGCCAGCAGTTTCTTCCCCGGGAGAATGGGCCATGGCTACACCTTC. Translating gives CASSFFPGRMGHGYTF.